The next 14 T cell receptor beta chains were all read from a single sample in a study of tumor-infiltrating lymphocytes in glioblastoma multiforme. Multiple V-beta primers and a C-beta primer amplified TCRB from RNA. TCRdb re-analysed the multiplex PCR reads in MiXCR, keeping a single row per CDR3 protein. The sample has fewer than 40,000 distinct CDR3 sequences; around 60% are singletons. Sequenced input: brain tumor tissue. The receptor source for this set is a male donor with glioblastoma.

In the case of this clonotype: One end of the junction does not line up with germline, which may come from a read error. The chain couples TRBV5-6 to TRBJ2-1, with D possibly being TRBD2 (5 bases). In germline, CDR1 is SGHDT, CDR2 YYEEEE. The CDR3 covers 12 residues. CDR3 in DNA: TGTGTCAGCAGCTTTGGGTCGGGAGAGCAGTTCTTC. As protein: CVSSFGSGEQFF.

This clonotype was seen a few times. The chain has TRBV7-9 and TRBJ1-1; 9 bases map to TRBD1. Germline loops: CDR1 SEHNR, CDR2 FQNEAQ (reference sequence). V trimming: 10 bases; J trimming: 4 bases; junction bases outside the gene matches: 10. CDR3 length: 14 amino acids. CDR3 residues: CATTGGLGVTEAFF. The CDR3 DNA sequence: TGTGCCACTACAGGGGGCCTGGGGGTCACTGAAGCTTTCTTT.

The gene calls are TRBV29-1 and TRBJ1-6; TRBD1 matches at 8 bases. CDR1 and CDR2 from the germline V gene are SQVTM and ANQGSEA. Trimming cost V 8 bases and J 10 bases; bases outside gene matches: 10. The CDR3 runs 13 residues. CDR3 amino acids: CSIAMDRESPLHF. The CDR3 DNA is TGCAGCATTGCCATGGACAGGGAATCACCCCTCCACTTT.

This clonotype was counted only a few times. This may arise from a read error, as a much more abundant clone is one base away. This rearrangement joins TRBV5-6 to TRBJ1-1; D not resolved. V lost 4 bases to trimming and J lost 3 bases, with 19 bases between them. Per the germline V gene, CDR1 is SGHDT and CDR2 is YYEEEE. The CDR3 has 16 residues. Here the CDR3 reads CASSRMMAQMDTEAFF. CDR3 nucleotides: TGTGCCAGCAGCCGAATGATGGCACAGATGGACACTGAAGCTTTCTTT.

To note about this clonotype: At one boundary the junction diverges from the germline segment, which might be a read error. The J gene is TRBJ1-1, the V gene TRBV6-1; 10 bases are a match to TRBD1. This CDR3 has 13 amino acids. Germline V gives CDR1 MNHNS, CDR2 SASEGT. CDR3 region: CASIGQGETEALF. CDR3 nucleotides: TGTGCCAGCATCGGACAGGGGGAGACTGAAGCTCTCTTT.

About this clonotype itself: A read error is possible here, since a much larger clone lies one base away. The chain employs TRBV5-1 and TRBJ2-2; either TRBD1 or TRBD2 may supply D (5 bases each). This CDR3 spans 13 amino acids. Germline V gives CDR1 SGHRS, CDR2 YFSETQ. The DNA for the CDR3 is TGCGCCAGCAGCTCAGGGAACACCGGGGAGCCGTTTTTT. The encoded protein is CASSSGNTGEPFF.

The V and J genes are TRBV12-3 or TRBV12-4 and TRBJ2-7; 10 bases are a match to TRBD2. The CDR3 contains 16 residues. V was clipped by 7 bases and J by 2 bases; unmatched bases: 11. CDR3 sequence (DNA): TGTGCCAGCATACCCCCGGGACTAGCGATAGCCTACGAGCAGTACTTC. It specifies CASIPPGLAIAYEQYF.

This clonotype was seen at least ten times. The chain employs TRBV30 and TRBJ1-2; weak D call: TRBD1 (6 bases). The CDR3 runs to 16 residues. The V and J ends lost 4 bases and 2 bases respectively, with 20 bases between them. From germline, CDR1 is GTSNPN and CDR2 SVGIG (reference sequence). CDR3 amino acids: CAWTSLRGSENYGYTF. The CDR3 region has the DNA TGTGCCTGGACTTCTCTCAGGGGATCTGAAAACTATGGCTACACCTTC.

This clonotype was found a few times. Just one base apart from a much larger clone, this may be a read error. The genes are TRBV20-1 and TRBJ1-5, with TRBD1 matching over 8 bases. From germline, CDR1 is DFQATT and CDR2 SNEGSKA (reference sequence). V dropped 8 bases and J dropped 0; count of bases not matched to a gene: 9. The CDR3 is 15 amino acids. The DNA for the CDR3 is TGCAGTTCTCGAGGGGACAGGTATAGCAATCAGCCCCAGCATTTT. Its protein is CSSRGDRYSNQPQHF.

Comments on this clonotype: A clone one base away is much larger, so this may be a read error. The conserved phenylalanine or tryptophan is not found at the CDR3 terminus, so this likely reflects a read error. This sequence joins TRBV13 and TRBJ2-2, with 8 bases matching TRBD1. The germline V gene encodes CDR1 PRHDT and CDR2 FYEKMQ (reference sequence). Trimming took 1 base from V and 5 from J; bases not matched to a gene: 3. The CDR3 extends over 15 amino acids. CDR3 sequence: CASSLAQGATGELFS. Here the CDR3 DNA reads TGTGCCAGCAGCTTAGCCCAGGGGGCTACCGGGGAGCTGTTTTCT.

This clonotype showed up many times. A read error is possible here, since a much larger clone lies one base away. V is TRBV11-1 and J is TRBJ2-7; D is tentatively TRBD1 or TRBD2 (5 bases each). The germline CDR1 and CDR2 sequences are SGHAT and FQDESV (reference sequence). The CDR3 has 14 residues. CDR3 protein: CVSSLGTHTYEQYF. The CDR3 DNA reads as TGTGTCAGCAGCTTGGGGACGCATACCTACGAGCAGTACTTC.

This clonotype has a count of ten or more. The V gene is TRBV14, the J gene TRBJ2-7; possibly TRBD1 for D (5 bases). Trimming stripped 3 bases from V and 2 bases from J, with 11 bases between. Germline CDR1 SGHDN, CDR2 FVKESK. The CDR3 covers 14 residues. In DNA form, the CDR3 reads TGTGCCAGCAGCCAGGCTGGGGCCCCCTACGAGCAGTACTTC. This codes for CASSQAGAPYEQYF.

This clonotype is judged medium-sized. This chain links TRBV4-2 with TRBJ2-7; 11 positions match TRBD1. The germline CDR1 and CDR2 sequences are LGHNA and YNFKEQ. Trimming cost V 3 bases and J 6 bases; bases outside gene matches: 7. This CDR3 is built from 15 residues. For the CDR3, the DNA is TGTGCCAGCAGCCACGACCCGGGACAGGGGGGCGAGCAGTACTTC. This gives the protein CASSHDPGQGGEQYF.

The J gene is TRBJ2-2, the V gene TRBV30; tentative D call: TRBD2 (7 bases). V was shortened by 8 bases and J by 7 bases, with 17 bases between the two germline ends. The CDR3 loop spans 13 amino acids. Germline V lookup: CDR1 GTSNPN, CDR2 SVGIG (reference sequence). The CDR3 sequence: CATTRGAGGELFF. The CDR3 DNA is TGTGCCACGACACGGGGGGCGGGCGGGGAGCTGTTTTTT.